Below, 3 T cell receptor beta chains from the same sample are listed, as sequenced in a study of blood T cell repertoires in COVID-19. Profiling relied on immunoSEQ multiplex PCR, and the TCRdb table lists in-frame clones only, not all of them. The table lists 200,000 to 250,000 clones, 88% of them singletons. The sequencing sample was made of peripheral blood. The receptors here all came from a man in his sixties or seventies with acute or convalescent COVID-19.

The chain uses TRBV7-9 and TRBJ2-3; 8 positions match TRBD1. The germline CDR1 and CDR2 sequences are SEHNR and FQNEAQ (reference sequence). The CDR3 extends over 15 amino acids. The junction had 12 bases not matched to a gene; V was cut back by 6 bases and J by 7 bases. CDR3 loop: CASRPGQGVRNTQYF. Here the CDR3 DNA reads TGTGCCAGCAGACCAGGACAGGGAGTGAGGAATACGCAGTATTTT.

The V and J genes are TRBV7-3 and TRBJ1-1; no definite D call. The CDR3 is 13 amino acids. Germline V CDR1 and CDR2: SGHTA, FQGTGA. V lost 4 bases and J lost 1, with 7 bases in between. CDR3 DNA sequence: TGTGCCAGCAGCTCACAGACGAACACTGAAGCTTTCTTT. The encoded protein is CASSSQTNTEAFF. The entire variable domain, with the rest obtained from reference TRBV7-3 and TRBJ1-1, is as follows: GAGVSQTPSNKVTEKGKYVELRCDPISGHTALYWYRQSLGQGPEFLIYFQGTGAADDSGLPNDRFFAVRPEGSVSTLKIQRTERGDSAVYLCASSSQTNTEAFFGQGTRLTVV.

The V and J genes are TRBV2 and TRBJ1-5, with D possibly TRBD1 on 6 matching bases. V shed 10 bases and J shed 1 base, with 14 bases lying between them. The CDR3 loop spans 14 amino acids. Germline CDR1 is SNHLY and CDR2 is FYNNEI. The CDR3 loop is CAISQGGSNQPQHF. DNA for the CDR3: TGTGCCATCTCACAGGGAGGGAGCAATCAGCCCCAGCATTTT.